A single sample gave rise to the 7 T cell receptor beta chains below, sequenced in a study of Ad26.COV2.S vaccination and SARS-CoV-2 variants. The protocol was immunoSEQ multiplex PCR, while the TCRdb copy is restricted to in-frame clones and leaves out a portion. The sample has about 400,000 clones, approximately 83% seen once. The treatment here: about 20 received Ad26.COV2.S at low or high dose, single or two shots; 5 received placebo; per-sample allocation not given. Sampling occurred on day 63 after the first vaccine or placebo injection. This sample comprised peripheral blood, obtained in a trial of Ad26.COV2.S vaccine versus placebo. These receptors came from a person aged 18 to 65 who received the Ad26.COV2.S COVID-19 vaccine or a placebo.

The rearrangement uses TRBV4-2 and TRBJ2-1; 12 bases line up with TRBD1. Looked up from germline, CDR1 is LGHNA and CDR2 is YNFKEQ. This CDR3 has 14 residues. V trimming: 4 bases; J trimming: 8 bases; junction bases outside the gene matches: 3. The CDR3 bases are TGTGCCAGCAGCCGGGACAGGGGGCGGGATGAGCAGTTCTTC. Residues: CASSRDRGRDEQFF.

This clone was recorded a few times. The chain has TRBV2 and TRBJ2-3; D is unclear. The germline V gene encodes CDR1 SNHLY and CDR2 FYNNEI. Trimming shortened V by 5 bases and J by 0 bases, and 9 bases separated the two germline ends. This CDR3 has 14 residues. The CDR3 spells CASSLRRSTDTQYF. CDR3 DNA: TGTGCCAGCAGTTTAAGGAGAAGCACAGATACGCAGTATTTT.

The chain couples TRBV6-5 to TRBJ2-1; D is unresolved. The CDR3 has 13 amino acids. Between the trimmed V and J ends, which lost 1 base and 2 bases, there was a span of 3 bases. Germline CDR1 MNHEY, CDR2 SVGAGI. CDR3 sequence reads: CASSYWPYNEQFF. The CDR3 bases are TGTGCCAGCAGTTACTGGCCCTACAATGAGCAGTTCTTC.

The chain links TRBV6-1 to TRBJ2-1; the match to TRBD2 covers 13 bases. V shed 4 bases and J 4 bases; nucleotides not matched to a gene: 4. Germline V gene lookup returns CDR1 MNHNS and CDR2 SASEGT. This CDR3 region has 16 residues. The CDR3 DNA reads as TGTGCCAGCAGTGGCGGGACTAGCGGGAAGTACAATGAGCAGTTCTTC. Protein: CASSGGTSGKYNEQFF.

This sequence joins TRBV19 and TRBJ2-5, with 8 nucleotides matching TRBD2. V lost 4 bases to trimming and J lost 5 bases; unmatched junction nucleotides: 3. The germline CDR1 and CDR2 sequences are LNHDA and SQIVND (reference sequence). The CDR3 runs to 13 residues. CDR3 loop: CASSNPSGETQYF. The DNA of the CDR3 is TGTGCCAGTAGTAACCCTAGCGGGGAGACCCAGTACTTC.

For this clone: A junction end diverges from the germline sequence, so it may reflect a read error. The rearrangement links TRBV11-2 to TRBJ1-2; the D gene is possibly TRBD1 (6 bases). The CDR3 is 13 residues long. Germline V lookup: CDR1 SGHAT, CDR2 FQNNGV. The CDR3 sequence is CAGSPDRDYGYTF. The CDR3 DNA follows: TGTGCCGGCAGCCCGGACAGAGACTATGGCTACACCTTC.

The CDR3 loop is CAYHQGGTYNEQFF. CDR3 nucleotides: TGTGCCTATCATCAAGGGGGCACGTACAATGAGCAGTTCTTC. V usage is TRBV2 and J usage is TRBJ2-1, with TRBD1 identical over 7 bases. Per the germline V gene, CDR1 is SNHLY and CDR2 is FYNNEI. V was clipped by 11 bases and J by 4 bases; unmatched bases: 11. The CDR3 covers 14 residues.